This T cell receptor beta chain comes out of a study of PD-1 blockade in mismatch repair-deficient tumors. This CDR3 contains 17 residues. Germline lookup yields CDR1 SEHNR and CDR2 FQNEAQ (reference sequence). With 5 bases clipped from V and 2 bases from J, the junction kept 10 bases outside the gene matches. TCR sequencing covered a few patients who responded to pembrolizumab. TCRdb's table, derived via immunoSEQ multiplex PCR, lists solely in-frame clones and lacks some. Here the sample spans 15,000 or so clones, more than 65% being singletons. This TCR derives from an adult with mismatch repair-deficient cancer. The sample in question was PBMCs, obtained 4 weeks after starting pembrolizumab. The chain has TRBV7-9 and TRBJ2-3; TRBD2 matches at 10 bases. The CDR3 DNA reads as TGTGCCAGCAGCCGACCACCTAGCGGGAGTACCACAGATACGCAGTATTTT. It is translated as CASSRPPSGSTTDTQYF.